Listed below are T cell receptor beta chains from one sample, sequenced in a study of early stage breast cancer tumors. Assay: immunoSEQ multiplex PCR; the TCRdb copy retains only in-frame clones and omits some. The sample lists about 15,000 clones; around 84% were seen once. The sample comprised normal breast tissue next to the tumor. These receptor sequences come from a person in their thirties with breast cancer. Both conserved end residues are part of each CDR3. D genes are given only for firm matches. Size is omitted from some rows. Given values are once, few, many or a class for expanded clones.

d_call clone_size j_call v_call cdr3_nt cdr3_aa
. . TRBJ1-2 TRBV2 TGTGCCAGCAGTGACTCGCGGACTTATGGCTACACCTTC CASSDSRTYGYTF
. . TRBJ2-3 TRBV7-3 TGTGCCAGCAGCCCGGGATTGGCGGCAGATACGCAGTATTTT CASSPGLAADTQYF
. . TRBJ2-6 TRBV4-3 TGCGCCAGCAGCCAAGACGGGGGGCGCTCTGGGGCCAACGTCCTGACTTTC CASSQDGGRSGANVLTF
. once TRBJ2-1 TRBV19 TGTGCCAGTAGTATAGGGAGCTCCTACAATGAGCAGTTCTTC CASSIGSSYNEQFF
TRBD2 . TRBJ2-7 TRBV11-1 TGTGCCAGCCCGAAAAGCGGGAGTCGCGACGAGCAGTACTTC CASPKSGSRDEQYF
. few TRBJ1-2 TRBV5-4 TGTGCCAGCAGCTTGGTTGGGGAAGCAGGGTATGGCTACACCTTC CASSLVGEAGYGYTF
. . TRBJ2-3 TRBV2 TGTGCCAGCAGTGAAGCGCATCGGGGAAGTGATACGCAGTATTTT CASSEAHRGSDTQYF
. once TRBJ2-3 TRBV19 TGTGCCAGTAGTTTTGGGACACCAGATACGCAGTATTTT CASSFGTPDTQYF
. . TRBJ2-1 TRBV9 TGTGCCAGCAGCGTAGCTTCCAGCTCCTACAATGAGCAGTTCTTC CASSVASSSYNEQFF
TRBD1 . TRBJ1-1 TRBV7-3 TGTGCCAGCAGCCCCCGGACAGGCACTGAAGCTTTCTTT CASSPRTGTEAFF
. . TRBJ1-5 TRBV18 TGTGCCAGCTCACCAGACAATGGGGATCAGCCCCAGCATTTT CASSPDNGDQPQHF
. . TRBJ1-4 TRBV18 TGTGCCAGCTCACCCACGGGTTTCAGGGCGGATAATGAAAAACTGTTTTTT CASSPTGFRADNEKLFF
. . TRBJ1-2 TRBV18 TGTGCCAGCTCACCACCGAACGGGAGGGGAGACTACACCTTC CASSPPNGRGDYTF
. . TRBJ2-1 TRBV6-6 TGTGCCAGCAGGGGCAGCGCCGACAATGAGCAGTTCTTC CASRGSADNEQFF
. . TRBJ2-3 TRBV6-6 TGTGCCAGCAGACTGTCCTGGTATTTT CASRLSWYF
. . TRBJ1-1 TRBV9 TGTGCCAGCAGCGTAGCCTACTACACTGAAGCTTTCTTT CASSVAYYTEAFF
TRBD1 . TRBJ2-3 TRBV7-7 TGTGCCAGCAGCTTAGTAGGATACAGGGGAGATACGCAGTATTTT CASSLVGYRGDTQYF
. . TRBJ1-1 TRBV5-1 TGCGCCAGCAGCTTGGGTGGGATCGGGACTGAAGCTTTCTTT CASSLGGIGTEAFF
. . TRBJ2-7 TRBV7-2 TGTGCCAGCAGCAGCCGCTTTGGGTACGAGCAGTACTTC CASSSRFGYEQYF
TRBD2 . TRBJ2-1 TRBV4-1 TGCGCCAGCAGCCAAGATTCCGGGACTAGCGGGAGGAGCTCCTACAATGAGCAGTTCTTC CASSQDSGTSGRSSYNEQFF
. once TRBJ1-4 TRBV7-6 TGTGCCAGCAGCTTGGGCAGGGGAGGTGAAAAACTGTTTTTT CASSLGRGGEKLFF
TRBD1 once TRBJ2-1 TRBV18 TGTGCCAGCTCACAAAGGACAGGGGCCTCCTACAATGAGCAGTTCTTC CASSQRTGASYNEQFF
TRBD1 . TRBJ1-1 TRBV7-6 TGTGCCAGCAGCTTAGAGGGACAGGGTGCTTTCTTT CASSLEGQGAFF
. . TRBJ2-5 TRBV9 TGTGCCAGCAGCGTAGGATTGCGGGTGGAGACCCAGTACTTC CASSVGLRVETQYF
. . TRBJ2-7 TRBV18 TGTGCCAGCTCCCCCGGGGGCGACATCTCCTACGAGCAGTACTTC CASSPGGDISYEQYF
. . TRBJ2-1 TRBV5-1 TGCGCCAGCAGCTCCGGTTCCCTACGGAATGAGCAGTTCTTC CASSSGSLRNEQFF
. few TRBJ1-1 TRBV2 TGTGCCAGCAGGAAGGAGAGAAACACTGAAGCTTTCTTT CASRKERNTEAFF
. . TRBJ2-1 TRBV27 TGTGCCAGCAGTTTTGAGGGTTCACTCTCCTACAATGAGCAGTTCTTC CASSFEGSLSYNEQFF
. . TRBJ2-1 TRBV7-2 TGTGCCAGCAGCGCAGGGACCCTAGGGCGGCAGTTCTTC CASSAGTLGRQFF
TRBD1 . TRBJ2-7 TRBV30 TGTGCCTGGGGGACAGGGTTCAACGAGCAGTACTTC CAWGTGFNEQYF
. . TRBJ1-6 TRBV5-1 TGCGCCAGCAGCTTGTTTGGATTCTCCTATAATTCACCCCTCCACTTT CASSLFGFSYNSPLHF
. . TRBJ2-1 TRBV5-1 TGCGCCAGCAGCTACGGACAGGGAGGGAATGAGCAGTTCTTC CASSYGQGGNEQFF
. . TRBJ1-3 TRBV27 TGTGCCAGCAGTTTATTTCAGGGCTCTGGAAACACCATATATTTT CASSLFQGSGNTIYF
. . TRBJ2-3 TRBV21-1 TGTGCGGGACCGAATACGCAGTATTTT CAGPNTQYF
. . TRBJ2-7 TRBV18 TGTGCCAGCTCACGAGTCCTAGCGAACTCCTACGAGCAGTACTTC CASSRVLANSYEQYF
TRBD1 . TRBJ1-4 TRBV6-5 TGTGCCAGCAAAGGGACAGTAAATGAAAAACTGTTTTTT CASKGTVNEKLFF
. . TRBJ2-5 TRBV6-1 TGTGCCAGCAGTGAAGTTGCCTTTCAAGAGACCCAGTACTTC CASSEVAFQETQYF
. . TRBJ2-3 TRBV11-3 TGTGCCAGCAGCTCTAGTTGGGGCACGCAGTATTTT CASSSSWGTQYF
TRBD1 . TRBJ1-4 TRBV6-1 TGTGCCACCCTGCGGGACAGGACAAATGAAAAACTGTTTTTT CATLRDRTNEKLFF
TRBD1 . TRBJ1-1 TRBV5-4 TGTGCCAGCAGCCGTTCACAGGGGGCCCTAAACACTGAAGCTTTCTTT CASSRSQGALNTEAFF
. . TRBJ1-4 TRBV27 TGTGCCAGCAGTTCCTGGGGGGGCAGGCCTAATGAAAAACTGTTTTTT CASSSWGGRPNEKLFF
. . TRBJ2-2 TRBV5-4 TGTGCCAGCAGCGGGGGGTTCGCGGGCCGGCTTAGGACCGGGGAGCTGTTTTTT CASSGGFAGRLRTGELFF
. . TRBJ1-4 TRBV7-2 TGTGCCAGCAGCGAGGGCGTCACTAATGAAAAACTGTTTTTT CASSEGVTNEKLFF
. . TRBJ1-3 TRBV4-1 TGCGCCAGCAGCCAAGTAGGACAGATGAGCTCTGGAAACACCATATATTTT CASSQVGQMSSGNTIYF
. . TRBJ1-6 TRBV7-3 TGTGCCAGCAGCTTATATCCCCAGGACAGCGGGGCTTCACCCCTCCACTTT CASSLYPQDSGASPLHF
TRBD2 . TRBJ2-1 TRBV4-3 TGCGCCAGCAGCCAAGAGGGCCTAGCGGGAGAGAATGAGCAGTTCTTC CASSQEGLAGENEQFF
. medium-sized TRBJ2-7 TRBV4-1 TGCGCCAGCAGCCAAGTTTACAGGTACGAGCAGTACTTC CASSQVYRYEQYF
. . TRBJ1-2 TRBV7-2 TGTGCCAGCAGCTTAGTCAACTATGGCTACACCTTC CASSLVNYGYTF